There are a few counts of the clone carrying this T cell receptor beta chain. The entry originates in a study of control samples from healthy donors and cancer patients. The germline V gene encodes CDR1 SNHLY and CDR2 FYNNEI. V lost 6 bases, J lost 5 bases, and 9 bases stayed unmatched. This CDR3 is built from 15 residues. Profiling relied on immunoSEQ multiplex PCR, and the TCRdb table lists in-frame clones only, not all of them. The sample consists of about 44,000 clones, approximately 87% of them appearing once. Sequencing was performed on PBMCs. This chain uses TRBV2 with TRBJ2-1; 8 bases are shared with TRBD2. This receptor was identified in a woman aged 55-69 years with lung cancer. In nucleotides, the CDR3 is TGTGCCAGCAGCCCTACCGGGACTAGTAACAATGAGCAGTTCTTC. Translation gives CASSPTGTSNNEQFF.